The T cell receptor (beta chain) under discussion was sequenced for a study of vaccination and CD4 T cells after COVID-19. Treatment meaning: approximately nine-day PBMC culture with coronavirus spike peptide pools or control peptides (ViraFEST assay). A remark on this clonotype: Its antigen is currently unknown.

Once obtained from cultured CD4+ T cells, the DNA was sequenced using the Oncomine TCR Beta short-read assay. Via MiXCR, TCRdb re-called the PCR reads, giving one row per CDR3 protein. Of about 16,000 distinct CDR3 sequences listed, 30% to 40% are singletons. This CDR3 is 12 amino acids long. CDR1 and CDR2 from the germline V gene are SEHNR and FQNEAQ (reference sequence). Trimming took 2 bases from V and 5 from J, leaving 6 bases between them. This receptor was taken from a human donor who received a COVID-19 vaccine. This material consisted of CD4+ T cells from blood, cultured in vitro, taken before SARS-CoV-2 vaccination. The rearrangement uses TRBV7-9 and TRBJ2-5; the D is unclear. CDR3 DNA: TGTGCCAGCAGCTTATATTACGAGACCCAGTACTTC. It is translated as CASSLYYETQYF. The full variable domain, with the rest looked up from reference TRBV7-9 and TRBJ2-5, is DTGVSQNPRHKITKRGQNVTFRCDPISEHNRLYWYRQTLGQGPEFLTYFQNEAQLEKSRLLSDRFSAERPKGSFSTLEIQRTEQGDSAMYLCASSLYYETQYFGPGTRLLVL.